This is a list of T cell receptor beta chains from one sample in a study of CXCR3-negative and CXCR3-positive naive CD8 T cells. For each CDR3 protein, TCRdb gives one entry from its re-call of the 5' RACE reads, without DNA. The sample has 65,000 to 90,000 distinct CDR3 sequences; the top ten hold roughly 0.59%. Sequencing was done on a sample of naive CXCR3+ CD8+ T cells from blood. The source is a human donor in good health. Some clones in this sample may be carry-over from other donors' samples. Each CDR3 is given with its conserved first and last residue.

CDR3aa,len,j_gene,v_gene
CSATQTENNYGYTF,14,TRBJ1-2,TRBV20-1
CASTTGQVSNEQFF,14,TRBJ2-1,TRBV2
CASSSWTSSYEQYF,14,TRBJ2-7,TRBV28
CASSSGPIRRVNTEAFF,17,TRBJ1-1,TRBV7-2
CASSLAGSENQPQHF,15,TRBJ1-5,TRBV5-1
CASSPTGVPTGELFF,15,TRBJ2-2,TRBV6-5
CDSSYGNNQPQHF,13,TRBJ1-5,TRBV6-5
CASSLTDSVNTEAFF,15,TRBJ1-1,TRBV5-1
CASSQEPSSVWDTQYF,16,TRBJ2-3,TRBV4-3
CASSSTGGDGYGYTF,15,TRBJ1-2,TRBV5-1
CASSLTFTDTQYF,13,TRBJ2-3,TRBV5-6
CASSITRGSPYNEQFF,16,TRBJ2-1,TRBV7-6
CASSYSAGNEQFF,13,TRBJ2-1,TRBV6-5
CASSPLGGTTNEKLFF,16,TRBJ1-4,TRBV3-1
CSVEDQWNTEAFF,13,TRBJ1-1,TRBV29-1
CASSLKEGWAGQETQYF,17,TRBJ2-5,TRBV28
CASSLAAGSYEQYF,14,TRBJ2-7,TRBV5-5
CASNPGGTYEQYF,13,TRBJ2-7,TRBV12-3/TRBV12-4
CRAIRDRVSYEQYF,14,TRBJ2-7,TRBV20-1
CASSQIPGTGELFF,14,TRBJ2-2,TRBV11-3
CSARKPSGDFYEQYF,15,TRBJ2-7,TRBV20-1
CASSELGLAGGTYEQYF,17,TRBJ2-7,TRBV25-1
CASSRLGNTGELFF,14,TRBJ2-2,TRBV12-3/TRBV12-4
CASHIAGDEQFF,12,TRBJ2-1,TRBV11-1
CASSFSITPTYEQYF,15,TRBJ2-7,TRBV28
CASSPSGRAMDTQYF,15,TRBJ2-3,TRBV3-1
CASSLRINQPQHF,13,TRBJ1-5,TRBV12-3/TRBV12-4
CASSISGRNTGELFF,15,TRBJ2-2,TRBV19
CASSLAGVGETQYF,14,TRBJ2-5,TRBV11-3